This T cell receptor (beta chain) was retrieved from a study of T cells in localized non-small cell lung cancer. General study results and limits: With higher T cell density in blood came longer overall survival. Sequencing was limited to one tumor region, leaving the possibility of heterogeneity open. The appearance of a median around 57 of the top 100 tumor clones was seen in adjacent lung. Compared with tumor, uninvolved adjacent lung displayed greater T cell clonality, ranking highest overall.

Sequencing was performed with immunoSEQ multiplex PCR; in TCRdb, only in-frame clones are kept and a portion is missing. The table shows 25,000 to 35,000 clones, with approximately 92% occurring only once. About this clone: Its antigen is unidentified.

This material consisted of peripheral blood, taken before any cancer treatment. The TCR comes from a female donor older than 55 with stage I lung adenocarcinoma.

CDR3 sequence (DNA): TGTGCCAGCATGGGGGGGACAGATACGCAGTATTTT. It specifies CASMGGTDTQYF. V gene TRBV7-9 combines with J gene TRBJ2-3; 7 bases map to TRBD2. The CDR3 sequence is 12 residues long. The J segment lost 3 bases and the V segment lost 7 bases, leaving 1 base of the junction unmatched. From germline, CDR1 is SEHNR and CDR2 FQNEAQ (reference sequence).